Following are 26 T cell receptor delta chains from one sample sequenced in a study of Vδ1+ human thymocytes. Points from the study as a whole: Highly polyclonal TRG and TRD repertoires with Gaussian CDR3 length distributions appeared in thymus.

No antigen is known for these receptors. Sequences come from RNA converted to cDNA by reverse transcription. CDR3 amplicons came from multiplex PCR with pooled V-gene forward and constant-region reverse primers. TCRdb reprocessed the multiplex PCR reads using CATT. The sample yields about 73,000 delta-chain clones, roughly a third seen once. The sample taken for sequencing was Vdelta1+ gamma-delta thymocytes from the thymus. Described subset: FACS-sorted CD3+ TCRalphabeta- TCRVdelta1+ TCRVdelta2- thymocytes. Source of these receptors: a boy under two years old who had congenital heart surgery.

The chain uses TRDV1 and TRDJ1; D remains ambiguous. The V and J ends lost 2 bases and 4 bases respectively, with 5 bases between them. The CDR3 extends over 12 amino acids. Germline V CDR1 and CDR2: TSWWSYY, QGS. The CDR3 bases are TGTGCTCTTGGGGAAACCTACGATAAACTCATCTTT. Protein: CALGETYDKLIF.

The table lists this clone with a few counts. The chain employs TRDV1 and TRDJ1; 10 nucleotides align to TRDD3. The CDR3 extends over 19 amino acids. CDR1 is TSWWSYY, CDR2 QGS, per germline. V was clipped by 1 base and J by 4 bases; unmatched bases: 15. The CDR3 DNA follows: TGTGCTCTTGGGGAACCTGACTTAAGGGGGATACGGGGTGACGATAAACTCATCTTT. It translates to CALGEPDLRGIRGDDKLIF.

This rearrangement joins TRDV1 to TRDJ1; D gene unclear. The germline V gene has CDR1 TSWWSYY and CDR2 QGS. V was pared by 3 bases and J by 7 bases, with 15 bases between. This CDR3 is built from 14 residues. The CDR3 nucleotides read TGTGCTCTTGGGGACTTACCCGCTGTAGGTAAACTCATCTTT. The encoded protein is CALGDLPAVGKLIF.

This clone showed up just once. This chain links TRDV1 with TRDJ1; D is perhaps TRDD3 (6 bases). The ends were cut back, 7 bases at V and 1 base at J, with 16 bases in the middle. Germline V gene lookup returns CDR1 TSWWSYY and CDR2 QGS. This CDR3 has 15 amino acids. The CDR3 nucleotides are TGTGCTCTTGTGTCCCCCAGGGGATCCACCGATAAACTCATCTTT. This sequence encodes CALVSPRGSTDKLIF.

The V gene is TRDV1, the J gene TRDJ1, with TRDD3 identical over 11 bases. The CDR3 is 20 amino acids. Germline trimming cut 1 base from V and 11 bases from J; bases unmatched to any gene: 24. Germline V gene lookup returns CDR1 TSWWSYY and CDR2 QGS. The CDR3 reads CALGEHYGDLRIDWGIVLIF. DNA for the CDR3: TGTGCTCTTGGGGAACATTATGGGGACCTAAGAATCGACTGGGGGATAGTCCTCATCTTT.

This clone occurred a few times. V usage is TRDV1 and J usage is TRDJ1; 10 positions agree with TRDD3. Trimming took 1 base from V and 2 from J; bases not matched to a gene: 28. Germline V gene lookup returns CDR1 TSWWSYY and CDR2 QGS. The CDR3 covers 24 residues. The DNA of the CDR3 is TGTGCTCTTGGGGAACCAACATGGCTTCCTCGCTCCGTACTGGGGGATGACGATACCGATAAACTCATCTTT. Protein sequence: CALGEPTWLPRSVLGDDDTDKLIF.

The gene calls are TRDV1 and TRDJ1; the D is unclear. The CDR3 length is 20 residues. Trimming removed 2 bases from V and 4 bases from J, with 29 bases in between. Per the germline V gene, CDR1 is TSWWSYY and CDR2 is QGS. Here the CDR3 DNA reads TGTGCTCTTGGGGAATCCACGACCGCTAGAGCGGCCCCGAGGGACGATAAACTCATCTTT. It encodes CALGESTTARAAPRDDKLIF.

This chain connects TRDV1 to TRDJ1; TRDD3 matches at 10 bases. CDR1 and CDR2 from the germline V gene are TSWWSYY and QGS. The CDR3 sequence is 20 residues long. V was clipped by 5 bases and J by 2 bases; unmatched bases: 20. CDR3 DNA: TGTGCTCTTGGGATACACTCTTCCGTACTGGGGGATGTAGGAACCGATAAACTCATCTTT. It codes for CALGIHSSVLGDVGTDKLIF.

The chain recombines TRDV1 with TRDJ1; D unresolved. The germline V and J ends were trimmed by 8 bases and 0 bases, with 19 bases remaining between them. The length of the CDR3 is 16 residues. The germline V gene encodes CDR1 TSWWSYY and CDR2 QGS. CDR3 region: CALWVSKGSHTDKLIF. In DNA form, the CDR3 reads TGTGCTCTTTGGGTTTCGAAGGGTTCCCACACCGATAAACTCATCTTT.

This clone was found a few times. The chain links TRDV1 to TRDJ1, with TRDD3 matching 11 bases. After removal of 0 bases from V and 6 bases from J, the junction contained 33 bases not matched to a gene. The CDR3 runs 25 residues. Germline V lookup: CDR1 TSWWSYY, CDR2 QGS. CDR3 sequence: CALGELSVISSYGGNWGIKANKLIF. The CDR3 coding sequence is TGTGCTCTTGGGGAACTCTCAGTAATCTCTTCCTACGGGGGGAACTGGGGGATAAAAGCGAATAAACTCATCTTT.

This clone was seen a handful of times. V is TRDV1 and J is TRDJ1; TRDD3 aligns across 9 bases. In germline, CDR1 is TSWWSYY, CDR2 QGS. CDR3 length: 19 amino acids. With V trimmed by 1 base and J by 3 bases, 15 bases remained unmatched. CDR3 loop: CALGERTVGGYLGADKLIF. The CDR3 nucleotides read TGTGCTCTTGGGGAACGCACCGTAGGGGGATACCTCGGGGCCGATAAACTCATCTTT.

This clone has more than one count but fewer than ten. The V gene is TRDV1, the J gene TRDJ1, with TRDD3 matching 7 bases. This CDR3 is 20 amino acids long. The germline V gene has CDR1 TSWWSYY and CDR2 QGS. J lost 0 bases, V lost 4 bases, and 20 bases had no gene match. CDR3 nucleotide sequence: TGTGCTCTTGGGGCCCATCTACCACCTGGGGGTTGGCAGTACACCGATAAACTCATCTTT. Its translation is CALGAHLPPGGWQYTDKLIF.

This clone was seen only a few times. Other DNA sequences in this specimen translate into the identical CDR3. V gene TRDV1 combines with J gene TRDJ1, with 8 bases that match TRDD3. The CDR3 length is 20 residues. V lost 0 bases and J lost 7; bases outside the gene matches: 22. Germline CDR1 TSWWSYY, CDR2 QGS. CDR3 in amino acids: CALGELVIPPGGYGTGKLIF. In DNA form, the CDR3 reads TGTGCTCTTGGGGAACTAGTTATTCCCCCCGGGGGATATGGGACGGGTAAACTCATCTTT.

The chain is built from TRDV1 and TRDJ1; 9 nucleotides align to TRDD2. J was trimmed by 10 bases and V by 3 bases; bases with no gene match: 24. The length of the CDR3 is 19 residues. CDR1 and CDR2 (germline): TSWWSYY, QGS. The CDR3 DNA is TGTGCTCTTGGGGACCCTATCCTTCCTACCCTCAGCAAACCCAGAGGACTCATCTTT. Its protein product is CALGDPILPTLSKPRGLIF.

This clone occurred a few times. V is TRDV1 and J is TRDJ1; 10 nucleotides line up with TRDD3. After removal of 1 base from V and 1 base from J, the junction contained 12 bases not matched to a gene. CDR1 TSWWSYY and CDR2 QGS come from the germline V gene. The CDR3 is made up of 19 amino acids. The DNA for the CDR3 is TGTGCTCTTGGGGAACCCACTTTCTGGGGGATAGTATCCACCGATAAACTCATCTTT. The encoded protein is CALGEPTFWGIVSTDKLIF.

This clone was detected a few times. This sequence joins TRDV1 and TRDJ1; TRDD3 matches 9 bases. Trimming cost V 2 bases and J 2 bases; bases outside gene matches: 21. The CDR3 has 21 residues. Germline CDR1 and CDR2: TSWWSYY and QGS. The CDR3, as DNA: TGTGCTCTTGGGGAAGGCCTTCCCTCGTACTGGGGGACCGAGGGAACCGATAAACTCATCTTT. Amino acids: CALGEGLPSYWGTEGTDKLIF.

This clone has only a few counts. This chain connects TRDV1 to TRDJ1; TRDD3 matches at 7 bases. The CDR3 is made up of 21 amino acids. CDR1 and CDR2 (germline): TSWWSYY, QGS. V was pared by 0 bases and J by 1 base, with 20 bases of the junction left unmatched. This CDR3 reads CALGELSPTPPPGDPTDKLIF. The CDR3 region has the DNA TGTGCTCTTGGGGAACTTAGCCCTACACCCCCTCCGGGGGATCCCACCGATAAACTCATCTTT.

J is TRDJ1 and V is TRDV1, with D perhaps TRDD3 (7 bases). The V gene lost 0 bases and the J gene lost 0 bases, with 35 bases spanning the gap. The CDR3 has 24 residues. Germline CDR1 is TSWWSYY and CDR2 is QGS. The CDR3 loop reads CALGELYSLLPSRWGPAYTDKLIF. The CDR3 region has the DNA TGTGCTCTTGGGGAACTCTATTCGCTACTACCTTCCCGCTGGGGGCCAGCGTACACCGATAAACTCATCTTT.

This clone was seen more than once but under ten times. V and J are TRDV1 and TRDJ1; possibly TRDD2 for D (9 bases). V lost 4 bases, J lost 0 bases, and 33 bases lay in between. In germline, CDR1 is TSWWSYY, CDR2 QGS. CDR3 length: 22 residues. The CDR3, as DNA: TGTGCTCTTGGGGGCGAATGCCTTCCTACGCGATGGGGGATCTCCCACACCGATAAACTCATCTTT. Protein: CALGGECLPTRWGISHTDKLIF.

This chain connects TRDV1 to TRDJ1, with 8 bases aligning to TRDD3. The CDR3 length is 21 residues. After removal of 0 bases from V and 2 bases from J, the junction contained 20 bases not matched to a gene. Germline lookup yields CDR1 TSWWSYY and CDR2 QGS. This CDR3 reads CALGELPLLLGDDSGTDKLIF. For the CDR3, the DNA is TGTGCTCTTGGGGAACTGCCCCTACTCCTGGGGGACGACTCAGGGACCGATAAACTCATCTTT.

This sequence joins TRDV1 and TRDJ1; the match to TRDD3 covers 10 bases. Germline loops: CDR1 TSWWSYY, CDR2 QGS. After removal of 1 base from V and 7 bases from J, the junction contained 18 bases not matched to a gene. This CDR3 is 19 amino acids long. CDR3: CALGEHTSTGGFKGFKLIF. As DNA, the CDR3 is TGTGCTCTTGGGGAACACACTTCTACTGGGGGATTCAAGGGGTTTAAACTCATCTTT.

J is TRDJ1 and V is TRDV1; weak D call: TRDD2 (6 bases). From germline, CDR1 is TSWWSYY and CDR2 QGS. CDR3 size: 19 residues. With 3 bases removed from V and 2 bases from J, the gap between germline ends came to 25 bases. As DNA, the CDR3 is TGTGCTCTTGGGGAGCTACCCTTCCATTCAACACTTCAAACCGATAAACTCATCTTT. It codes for CALGELPFHSTLQTDKLIF.

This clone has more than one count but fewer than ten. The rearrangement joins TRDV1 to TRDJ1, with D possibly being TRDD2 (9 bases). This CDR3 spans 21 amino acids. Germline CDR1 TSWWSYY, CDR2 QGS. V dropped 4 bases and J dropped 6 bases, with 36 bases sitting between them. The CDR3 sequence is CALGGRPSYVGGGIRGNKLIF. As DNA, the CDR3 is TGTGCTCTTGGGGGTCGGCCTTCCTACGTCGGTGGAGGGATACGTGGTAATAAACTCATCTTT.

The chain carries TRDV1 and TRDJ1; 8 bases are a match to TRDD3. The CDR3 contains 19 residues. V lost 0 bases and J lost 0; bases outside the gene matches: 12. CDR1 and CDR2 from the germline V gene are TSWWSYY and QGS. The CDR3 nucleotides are TGTGCTCTTGGGGAACTATCCATTAGGATGGGGGATCACACCGATAAACTCATCTTT. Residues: CALGELSIRMGDHTDKLIF.

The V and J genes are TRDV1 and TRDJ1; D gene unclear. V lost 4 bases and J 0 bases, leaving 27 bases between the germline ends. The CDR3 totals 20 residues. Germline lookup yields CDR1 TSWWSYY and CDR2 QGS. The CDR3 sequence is CALGACRPLRGTGYTDKLIF. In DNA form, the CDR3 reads TGTGCTCTTGGGGCCTGTAGGCCCCTCAGGGGTACGGGGTACACCGATAAACTCATCTTT.

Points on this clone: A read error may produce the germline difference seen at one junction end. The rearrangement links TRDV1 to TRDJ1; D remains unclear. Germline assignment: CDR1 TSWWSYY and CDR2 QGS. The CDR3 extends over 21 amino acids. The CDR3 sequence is CALGQLVRQRGSTTYTDKLIF. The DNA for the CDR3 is TGTGCTCTTGGGCAACTAGTAAGACAGAGGGGCTCCACCACGTACACCGATAAACTCATCTTT.